The 10 T cell receptor beta chains in this list originate from one sample, sequenced in a study of blood T cells in healthy people across ages. The second PCR ran roughly 6 to 12 cycles with a sample-barcoded 5' primer and J-beta primers. TCRdb fed the 5' RACE reads into MiXCR, producing one record per CDR3 protein. Of roughly 1.9 million distinct CDR3 sequences in the sample, about two fifths were seen once. Sequenced input: blood. The receptors were gathered from a human donor in good health.

The J gene is TRBJ2-3, the V gene TRBV6-2 or TRBV6-3, with TRBD1 matching 9 bases. The junction had 4 bases not matched to a gene; V was cut back by 6 bases and J by 0 bases. Germline V gives CDR1 MNHEY, CDR2 SVGEGT. This CDR3 contains 15 residues. As DNA, the CDR3 is TGTGCCAGCAGATCCGGGACAGGGAGCACAGATACGCAGTATTTT. Its protein product is CASRSGTGSTDTQYF.

The V call is TRBV6-5, the J call TRBJ2-7; D is perhaps TRBD1 or TRBD2 (5 bases each). In germline, CDR1 is MNHEY, CDR2 SVGAGI. The V end was cut by 2 bases, the J end by 1 base, with 15 bases between. The CDR3 contains 16 residues. CDR3 nucleotide sequence: TGTGCCAGCAGTTACCCGAGGGGCCAGATTTCCTACGAGCAGTACTTC. Translated: CASSYPRGQISYEQYF.

This clonotype showed up just a few times. J is TRBJ2-7 and V is TRBV7-2, with TRBD2 as a possible D gene (5 bases). Per germline, CDR1 SGHTA and CDR2 FQGNSA. Trimming removed 5 bases at V and 4 bases at J, with 21 bases between. This CDR3 comprises 16 residues. Here the CDR3 reads CASSPQIGEERYEQYF. Here the CDR3 DNA reads TGTGCCAGCAGCCCACAAATCGGGGAAGAAAGGTACGAGCAGTACTTC.

This rearrangement joins TRBV6-4 to TRBJ2-1, with 8 bases aligning to TRBD2. Trimming took 7 bases from V and 0 from J; bases not matched to a gene: 14. CDR3 length equals 18 residues. Germline V gene lookup returns CDR1 MRHNA and CDR2 SNTAGT. The CDR3 is CASMETSGGGSSYNEQFF. CDR3 in DNA: TGTGCCAGCATGGAAACTAGCGGAGGCGGGAGCTCCTACAATGAGCAGTTCTTC.

This clonotype has only a few counts. The chain links TRBV4-2 to TRBJ1-6, with D possibly being TRBD1 (5 bases). V was shortened by 0 bases and J by 10 bases, with 10 bases between the two germline ends. This CDR3 is built from 14 residues. Germline V gene sequence: CDR1 LGHNA, CDR2 YNFKEQ. The CDR3 bases are TGTGCCAGCAGCCAAGATTTGAGGGGCTCACCCCTCCACTTT. Translating it yields CASSQDLRGSPLHF.

The chain has TRBV6-2 or TRBV6-3 and TRBJ2-7; the D is unclear. CDR3 size: 13 residues. Germline CDR1 MNHEY, CDR2 SVGEGT. Trimming shortened V by 2 bases and J by 4 bases, and 9 bases separated the two germline ends. The CDR3 protein is CASSYEMGYEQYF. The CDR3 bases are TGTGCCAGCAGTTACGAGATGGGTTACGAGCAGTACTTC.

This sequence joins TRBV29-1 and TRBJ2-1, with 13 bases lining up with TRBD2. CDR1 SQVTM and CDR2 ANQGSEA come from the germline V gene. The CDR3 contains 14 residues. The ends lost 6 bases at V and 7 bases at J; junction bases unmatched: 6. The CDR3 spells CSVRGGLAGNEQFF. CDR3 nucleotide sequence: TGCAGCGTGCGGGGGGGACTAGCGGGAAATGAGCAGTTCTTC.

On this clonotype itself: The junction does not match germline at one end; this may be a read error. The chain couples TRBV4-1 to TRBJ1-2; TRBD1 is a possible D gene (6 bases). Germline V CDR1 and CDR2: MGHRA, YSYEKL. This CDR3 region has 14 residues. CDR3 coding DNA: TGCGTCAGCAGCCACCCTAGGGGGACCTATGGCTACACCTTC. Translated: CVSSHPRGTYGYTF.

In this sample, this clonotype turned up a few times. V is TRBV12-3 or TRBV12-4 and J is TRBJ1-2; 7 bases align to TRBD1. The CDR3 loop spans 15 amino acids. J gave up 5 bases and V 6 bases, and 12 bases lay outside the gene matches. The CDR3 here is CASRTFSTGLYGYTF. CDR3 DNA: TGTGCCAGCAGGACTTTTTCGACAGGGCTTTATGGCTACACCTTC.

The J gene is TRBJ2-1, the V gene TRBV13; perhaps TRBD1 as D (5 bases). This CDR3 has 14 amino acids. Germline V gene lookup returns CDR1 PRHDT and CDR2 FYEKMQ (reference sequence). The ends were cut back, 7 bases at V and 12 bases at J, with 22 bases in the middle. CDR3 sequence (DNA): TGTGCCAGCAAGAGGCAATCATATACCACAGGGCAGTTCTTC. Amino acids: CASKRQSYTTGQFF.